This note documents a single T cell receptor beta chain sequence. A read error may account for a junction end that differs from germline. This sample stems from a study of CD8+CD57+ T cells in acquired aplastic anemia. Germline assignment: CDR1 KGHDR and CDR2 SFDVKD. The CDR3 runs 10 residues. According to the study, genomic DNA was the template for TCR beta VDJ and CDR3 profiling. Each CDR3 protein is one row after TCRdb ran MiXCR on the reads. This table holds under 250,000 distinct CDR3 sequences, approximately 45% found once. All patients picked for sequencing had shown, by flow cytometry, an expansion of CD8+CD57+ cells.

The sequence was obtained from a human donor with aplastic anemia. The chain recombines TRBV24-1 with TRBJ1-6; D might be TRBD1 (6 bases). Sequencing used sorted CD4+, CD8+, or CD8+CD57+ T cells (not recorded which) from PBMCs. CDR3 protein: CATSDVRDNF. In nucleotides, the CDR3 is TGTGCCACCAGTGATGTGCGGGACAACTTT.